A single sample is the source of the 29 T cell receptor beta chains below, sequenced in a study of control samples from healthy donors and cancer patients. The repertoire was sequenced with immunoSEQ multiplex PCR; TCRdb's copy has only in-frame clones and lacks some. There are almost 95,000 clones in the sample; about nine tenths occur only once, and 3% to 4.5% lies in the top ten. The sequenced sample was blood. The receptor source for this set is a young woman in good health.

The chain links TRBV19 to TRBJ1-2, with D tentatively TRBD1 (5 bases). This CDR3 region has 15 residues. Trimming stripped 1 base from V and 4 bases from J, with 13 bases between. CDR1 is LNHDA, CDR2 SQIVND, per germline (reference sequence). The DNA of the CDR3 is TGTGCCAGTAGTATAGTTGAGGGGAGTACCTATGGCTACACCTTC. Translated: CASSIVEGSTYGYTF.

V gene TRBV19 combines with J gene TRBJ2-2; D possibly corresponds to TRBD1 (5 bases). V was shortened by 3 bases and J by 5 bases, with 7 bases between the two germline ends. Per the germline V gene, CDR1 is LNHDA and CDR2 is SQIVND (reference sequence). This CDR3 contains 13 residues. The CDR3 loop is CASSIAGTGELFF. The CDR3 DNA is TGTGCCAGTAGTATTGCAGGGACCGGGGAGCTGTTTTTT.

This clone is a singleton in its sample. CDR3 in amino acids: CASSMTGGPNYGYTF. CDR3 sequence (DNA): TGTGCCAGCAGTATGACAGGGGGGCCGAACTATGGCTACACCTTC. The chain joins TRBV6-5 to TRBJ1-2; 9 bases agree with TRBD1. Germline V gene data show CDR1 as MNHEY and CDR2 as SVGAGI. V trimming: 5 bases; J trimming: 2 bases; junction bases outside the gene matches: 6. The CDR3 extends over 15 amino acids.

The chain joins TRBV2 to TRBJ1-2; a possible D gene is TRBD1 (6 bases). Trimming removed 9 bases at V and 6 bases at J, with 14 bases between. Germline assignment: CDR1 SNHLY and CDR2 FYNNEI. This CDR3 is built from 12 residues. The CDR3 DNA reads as TGTGCCAGTAATTTGGACAGAGATGGCTACACCTTC. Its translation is CASNLDRDGYTF.

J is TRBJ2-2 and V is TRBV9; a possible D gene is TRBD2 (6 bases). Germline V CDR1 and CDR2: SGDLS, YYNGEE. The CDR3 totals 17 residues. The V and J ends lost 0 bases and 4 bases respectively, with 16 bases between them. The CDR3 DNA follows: TGTGCCAGCAGCGTAGAGGCGGGACCCTGGACCACCGGGGAGCTGTTTTTT. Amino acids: CASSVEAGPWTTGELFF.

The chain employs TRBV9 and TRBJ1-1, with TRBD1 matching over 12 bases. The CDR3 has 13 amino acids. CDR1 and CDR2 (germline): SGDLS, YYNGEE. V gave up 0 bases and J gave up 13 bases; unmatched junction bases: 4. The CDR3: CASSVEGQGARFF. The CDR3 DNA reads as TGTGCCAGCAGCGTAGAGGGACAGGGGGCACGTTTCTTT.

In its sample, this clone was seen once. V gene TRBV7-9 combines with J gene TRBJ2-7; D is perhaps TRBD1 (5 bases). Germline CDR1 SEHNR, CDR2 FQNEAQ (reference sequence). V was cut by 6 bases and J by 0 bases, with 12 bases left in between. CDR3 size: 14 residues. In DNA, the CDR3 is TGTGCCAGCAGTTCCAACACAGGCTCCTACGAGCAGTACTTC. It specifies CASSSNTGSYEQYF.

CDR3 residues: CASTMRTGNGYTF. In DNA form, the CDR3 reads TGTGCCAGCACCATGAGGACAGGGAATGGCTACACCTTC. V and J are TRBV2 and TRBJ1-2; TRBD1 matches at 8 bases. The CDR3 extends over 13 amino acids. The V gene end was trimmed by 7 bases and the J gene end by 6 bases; junction bases not matched to a gene: 7. CDR1 and CDR2 (germline): SNHLY, FYNNEI.

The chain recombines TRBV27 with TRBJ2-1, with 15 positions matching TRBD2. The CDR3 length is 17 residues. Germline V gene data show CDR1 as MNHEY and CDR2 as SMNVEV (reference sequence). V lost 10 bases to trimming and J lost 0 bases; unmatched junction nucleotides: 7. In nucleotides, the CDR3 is TGTGCCACGGGACTAGCGGGGGGATCGACCTCCTACAATGAGCAGTTCTTC. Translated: CATGLAGGSTSYNEQFF.

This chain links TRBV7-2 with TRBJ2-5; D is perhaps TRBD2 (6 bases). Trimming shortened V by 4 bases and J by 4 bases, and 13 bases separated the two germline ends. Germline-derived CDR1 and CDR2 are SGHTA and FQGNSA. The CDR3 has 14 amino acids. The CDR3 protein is CASSYTSFGETQYF. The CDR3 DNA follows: TGTGCCAGCAGCTATACTAGCTTTGGAGAGACCCAGTACTTC.

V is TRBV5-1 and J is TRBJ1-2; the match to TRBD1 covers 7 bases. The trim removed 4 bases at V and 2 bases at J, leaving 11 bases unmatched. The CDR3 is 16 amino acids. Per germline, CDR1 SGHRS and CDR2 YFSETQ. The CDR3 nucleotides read TGCGCCAGCAGCCTACAAGTCGGGACAGCGAACTATGGCTACACCTTC. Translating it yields CASSLQVGTANYGYTF.

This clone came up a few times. The CDR3 nucleotides read TGCGCCAGCAGCCAACCGGTCCGGGGGGCGAATTCACCCCTCCACTTT. Translating gives CASSQPVRGANSPLHF. This chain uses TRBV4-1 with TRBJ1-6; maybe TRBD1 (6 bases). Germline V lookup: CDR1 MGHRA, CDR2 YSYEKL. With 2 bases removed from V and 7 bases from J, the gap between germline ends came to 15 bases. The CDR3 contains 16 residues.

The CDR3 loop reads CASSDTSGGIGELFF. The CDR3 nucleotides read TGTGCCAGCAGTGATACTAGCGGGGGGATCGGGGAGCTGTTTTTT. This chain connects TRBV25-1 to TRBJ2-2, with TRBD2 matching over 12 bases. Germline V gene lookup returns CDR1 MGHDK and CDR2 SYGVNS. V was clipped by 3 bases and J by 7 bases; unmatched bases: 3. The CDR3 loop spans 15 amino acids.

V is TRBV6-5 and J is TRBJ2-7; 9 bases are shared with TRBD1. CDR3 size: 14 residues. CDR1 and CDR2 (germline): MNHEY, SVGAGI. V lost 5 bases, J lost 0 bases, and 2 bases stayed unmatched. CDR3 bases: TGTGCCAGCAGTCGGGACAGGGCCTCCTACGAGCAGTACTTC. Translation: CASSRDRASYEQYF.

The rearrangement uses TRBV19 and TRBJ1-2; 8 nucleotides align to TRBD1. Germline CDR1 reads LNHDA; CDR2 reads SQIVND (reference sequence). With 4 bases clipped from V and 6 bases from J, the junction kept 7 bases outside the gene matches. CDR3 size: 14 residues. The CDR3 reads CASSTLTGVNGYTF. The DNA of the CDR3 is TGTGCCAGTAGTACCTTGACAGGGGTAAATGGCTACACCTTC. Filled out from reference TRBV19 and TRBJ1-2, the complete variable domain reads DGGITQSPKYLFRKEGQNVTLSCEQNLNHDAMYWYRQDPGQGLRLIYYSQIVNDFQKGDIAEGYSVSREKKESFPLTVTSAQKNPTAFYLCASSTLTGVNGYTFGSGTRLTVV.

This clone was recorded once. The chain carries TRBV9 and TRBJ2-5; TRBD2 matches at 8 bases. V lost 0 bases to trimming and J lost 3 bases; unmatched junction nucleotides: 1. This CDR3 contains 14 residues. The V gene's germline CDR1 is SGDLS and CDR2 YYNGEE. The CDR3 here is CASSVEAGEETQYF. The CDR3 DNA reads TGTGCCAGCAGCGTAGAAGCGGGAGAAGAGACCCAGTACTTC.

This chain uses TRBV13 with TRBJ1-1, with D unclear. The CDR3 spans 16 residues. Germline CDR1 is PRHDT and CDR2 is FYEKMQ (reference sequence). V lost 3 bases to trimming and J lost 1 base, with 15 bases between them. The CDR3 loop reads CASSFRGDGKNTEAFF. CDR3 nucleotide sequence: TGTGCCAGCAGCTTCCGGGGAGATGGAAAGAACACTGAAGCTTTCTTT.

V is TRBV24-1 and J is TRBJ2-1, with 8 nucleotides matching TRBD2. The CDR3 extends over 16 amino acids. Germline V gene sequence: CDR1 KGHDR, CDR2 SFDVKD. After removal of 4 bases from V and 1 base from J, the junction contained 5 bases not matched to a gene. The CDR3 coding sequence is TGTGCCACCAGTGACCCCACTAGCGGATCCTACAATGAGCAGTTCTTC. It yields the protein CATSDPTSGSYNEQFF.

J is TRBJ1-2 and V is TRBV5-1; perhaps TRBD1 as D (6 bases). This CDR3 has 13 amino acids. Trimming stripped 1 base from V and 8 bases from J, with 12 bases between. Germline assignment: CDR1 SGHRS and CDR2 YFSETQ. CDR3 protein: CASSLNREGGYTF. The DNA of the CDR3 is TGCGCCAGCAGCTTGAACAGGGAGGGCGGCTACACCTTC.

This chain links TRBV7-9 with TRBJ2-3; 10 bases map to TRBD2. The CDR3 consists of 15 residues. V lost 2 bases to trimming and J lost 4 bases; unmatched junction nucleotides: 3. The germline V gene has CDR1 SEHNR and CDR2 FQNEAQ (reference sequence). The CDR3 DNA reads TGTGCCAGCAGCTTAAGCGGGGGGGCCCCAGATACGCAGTATTTT. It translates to CASSLSGGAPDTQYF.

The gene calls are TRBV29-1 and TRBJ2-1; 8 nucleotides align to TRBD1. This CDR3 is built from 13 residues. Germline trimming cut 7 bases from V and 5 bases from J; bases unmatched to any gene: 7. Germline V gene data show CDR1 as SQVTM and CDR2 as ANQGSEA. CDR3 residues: CSADGQGHNEQFF. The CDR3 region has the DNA TGCAGCGCCGACGGACAGGGCCACAATGAGCAGTTCTTC.

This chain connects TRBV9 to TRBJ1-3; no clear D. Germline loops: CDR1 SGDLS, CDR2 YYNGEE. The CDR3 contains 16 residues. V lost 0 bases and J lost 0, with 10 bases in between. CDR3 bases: TGTGCCAGCAGCGTAGCTTTCGGGAGCTCTGGAAACACCATATATTTT. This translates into CASSVAFGSSGNTIYF. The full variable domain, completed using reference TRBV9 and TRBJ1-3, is DSGVTQTPKHLITATGQRVTLRCSPRSGDLSVYWYQQSLDQGLQFLIQYYNGEERAKGNILERFSAQQFPDLHSELNLSSLELGDSALYFCASSVAFGSSGNTIYFGEGSWLTVV.

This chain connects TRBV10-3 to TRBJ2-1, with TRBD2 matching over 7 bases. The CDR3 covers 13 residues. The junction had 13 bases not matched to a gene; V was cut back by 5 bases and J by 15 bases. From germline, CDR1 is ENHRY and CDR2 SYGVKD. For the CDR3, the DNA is TGTGCCATCAGTCAGCGGGGTCCCGAAAAGCTGTTCTTC. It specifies CAISQRGPEKLFF.

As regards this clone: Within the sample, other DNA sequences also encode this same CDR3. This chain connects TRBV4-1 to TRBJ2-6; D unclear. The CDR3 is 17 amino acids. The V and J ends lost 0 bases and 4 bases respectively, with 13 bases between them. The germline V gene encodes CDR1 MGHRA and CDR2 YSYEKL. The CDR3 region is CASSQDPPGPGANVLTF. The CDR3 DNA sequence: TGCGCCAGCAGCCAAGACCCCCCAGGCCCCGGGGCCAACGTCCTGACTTTC.

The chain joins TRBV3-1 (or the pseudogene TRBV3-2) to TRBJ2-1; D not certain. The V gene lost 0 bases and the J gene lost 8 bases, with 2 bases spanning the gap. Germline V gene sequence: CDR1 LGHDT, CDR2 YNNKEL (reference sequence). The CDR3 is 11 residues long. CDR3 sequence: CASSQEYEQFF. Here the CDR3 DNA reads TGTGCCAGCAGCCAAGAATATGAGCAGTTCTTC.

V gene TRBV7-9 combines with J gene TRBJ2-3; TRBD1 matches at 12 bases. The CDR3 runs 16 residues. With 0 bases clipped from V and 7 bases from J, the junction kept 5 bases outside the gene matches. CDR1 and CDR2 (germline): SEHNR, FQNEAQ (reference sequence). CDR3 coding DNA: TGTGCCAGCAGCTTAGCCGGGACAGGGGGCGTTAATACGCAGTATTTT. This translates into CASSLAGTGGVNTQYF.

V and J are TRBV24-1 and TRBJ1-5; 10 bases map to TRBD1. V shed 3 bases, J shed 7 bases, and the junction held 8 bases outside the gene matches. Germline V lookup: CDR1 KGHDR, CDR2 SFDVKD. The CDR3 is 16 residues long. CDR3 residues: CATSDGAGTGVQPQHF. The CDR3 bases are TGTGCCACCAGTGATGGAGCCGGGACAGGGGTCCAGCCCCAGCATTTT.

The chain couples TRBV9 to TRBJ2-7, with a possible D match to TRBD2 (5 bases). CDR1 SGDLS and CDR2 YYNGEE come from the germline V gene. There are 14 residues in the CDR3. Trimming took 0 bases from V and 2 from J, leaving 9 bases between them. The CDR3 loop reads CASSVGETAYEQYF. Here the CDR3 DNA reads TGTGCCAGCAGCGTAGGGGAGACGGCCTACGAGCAGTACTTC.

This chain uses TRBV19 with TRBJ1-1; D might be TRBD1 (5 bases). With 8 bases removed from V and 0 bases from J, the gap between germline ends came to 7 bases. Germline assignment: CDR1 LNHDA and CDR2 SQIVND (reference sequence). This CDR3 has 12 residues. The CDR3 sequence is CASWGVNTEAFF. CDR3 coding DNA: TGTGCCAGTTGGGGGGTGAACACTGAAGCTTTCTTT.